The rows below give T cell receptor beta chains drawn from one sample of a study of blood T cell repertoires in COVID-19. The data were produced by immunoSEQ multiplex PCR, yet TCRdb's version contains in-frame clones alone and is incomplete. Seen here are fewer than 350,000 clones, about 89% observed once, and the top ten hold approximately 7.8%. Sequenced material: peripheral blood. All receptors come from a woman in her fifties or sixties who had recovered from COVID-19. Both conserved end residues are part of each CDR3. The D gene is left open where the match is weak.

V	J	D	DNA	CDR3
TRBV11-2	TRBJ1-2	.	TGTGCCAGCAGCCGAAGCCTCAACTATGGCTACACCTTC	CASSRSLNYGYTF
TRBV6-2/TRBV6-3	TRBJ1-4	.	TGTGCCAGCAGTTACTCGACCCGGCGGGTGTTTTTT	CASSYSTRRVFF
TRBV19	TRBJ2-7	TRBD1	TGTGCCAGTAGCACGGACAGGGGTTCCTACGAGCAGTACTTC	CASSTDRGSYEQYF
TRBV29-1	TRBJ2-7	.	TGCAGCGTTAAGAAGGCGGGGTCCTACGAGCAGTACTTC	CSVKKAGSYEQYF
TRBV9	TRBJ2-1	.	TGTGCCAGCAGCCCTCGACAGACTGAAAATGAGCAGTTCTTC	CASSPRQTENEQFF
TRBV29-1	TRBJ1-2	.	TGCAGCGTTCTCGGGGTCGGCTACACCTTC	CSVLGVGYTF
TRBV7-2	TRBJ2-3	TRBD2	TGTGCCAGCAAAACGGGGGGGCCCACAGATACGCAGTATTTT	CASKTGGPTDTQYF
TRBV11-2	TRBJ2-5	.	TGTGCCAGCAGCTCAGGTCCCACCTTCCAGTACCAAGAGACCCAGTACTTC	CASSSGPTFQYQETQYF
TRBV7-2	TRBJ2-7	.	TGTGCCAGCAGCTTAGTCAGCTCCTACGAGCAGTACTTC	CASSLVSSYEQYF
TRBV5-3	TRBJ1-4	TRBD1	TGTGCCAGAATCCCGGGACAGGGGGCCTTAGGGACTAATGAAAAACTGTTTTTT	CARIPGQGALGTNEKLFF